One sample yielded the 22 T cell receptor beta chains listed below, sequenced in a study of blood T cells in healthy people across ages. With a J-beta primer mix and a sample-barcoded 5' primer, a second PCR ran about 7 to 12 cycles. TCRdb itself ran the 5' RACE reads through MiXCR, one entry per CDR3 protein. The data show about 1.7 million distinct CDR3 sequences, 28% seen once. Sequences were obtained from blood. The receptors were sampled from a woman under 40 in good health.

This clonotype was recorded a few times. The chain joins TRBV4-1 to TRBJ2-7; no clear D gene. The V end was cut by 1 base, the J end by 2 bases, with 15 bases between. The length of the CDR3 is 16 residues. Germline CDR1 is MGHRA and CDR2 is YSYEKL. Here the CDR3 reads CASSQGFVGSTYEQYF. DNA of the CDR3: TGCGCCAGCAGCCAAGGTTTCGTCGGCAGCACCTACGAGCAGTACTTC.

There are many counts of this clonotype. This rearrangement joins TRBV20-1 to TRBJ2-7, with D unresolved. The germline CDR1 and CDR2 sequences are DFQATT and SNEGSKA (reference sequence). V lost 6 bases to trimming and J lost 4 bases, with 13 bases between them. CDR3 size: 12 residues. The chain's CDR3 is CSAKKNGYEQYF. The CDR3, as DNA: TGCAGTGCGAAAAAAAACGGGTACGAGCAGTACTTC.

This clonotype turned up a few times. V is TRBV5-6 and J is TRBJ2-5; TRBD2 is a possible D gene (6 bases). CDR1 and CDR2 from the germline V gene are SGHDT and YYEEEE. The CDR3 extends over 18 amino acids. With 4 bases removed from V and 2 bases from J, the gap between germline ends came to 24 bases. The CDR3: CASSPGGRVGPKQETQYF. The CDR3 DNA reads TGTGCCAGCAGCCCCGGGGGTCGGGTCGGACCCAAACAAGAGACCCAGTACTTC.

The chain combines TRBV20-1 with TRBJ2-7; 9 bases are a match to TRBD2. Germline-derived CDR1 and CDR2 are DFQATT and SNEGSKA (reference sequence). The V and J ends lost 7 bases and 7 bases, in that order; junction bases with no gene match: 14. This CDR3 is built from 14 residues. CDR3 sequence: CSVRVPREGQEQYF. The DNA of the CDR3 is TGCAGTGTAAGGGTCCCGCGGGAGGGCCAAGAGCAGTACTTC.

The chain combines TRBV3-1 with TRBJ2-4, with D unclear. The CDR3 is made up of 12 amino acids. The germline V and J ends were trimmed by 0 bases and 6 bases, with 3 bases remaining between them. Looked up from germline, CDR1 is LGHDT and CDR2 is YNNKEL (reference sequence). For the CDR3, the DNA is TGTGCCAGCAGCCAAGAAAGAAACATTCAGTACTTC. It yields the protein CASSQERNIQYF.

This clonotype was recorded many times. This chain uses TRBV6-2 or TRBV6-3 with TRBJ2-7, with D maybe TRBD1 (6 bases). From germline, CDR1 is MNHEY and CDR2 SVGEGT. The CDR3 extends over 15 amino acids. The ends were cut back, 2 bases at V and 3 bases at J, with 14 bases in the middle. The CDR3 DNA is TGTGCCAGCAGTTACAAGACAGGACGGGACTACGAGCAGTACTTC. As protein: CASSYKTGRDYEQYF.

The chain is built from TRBV4-3 and TRBJ1-2, with D unresolved. This CDR3 region has 14 residues. Germline V gene data show CDR1 as LGHNA and CDR2 as YSLEER. V shed 1 base and J shed 7 bases, with 13 bases lying between them. The CDR3 loop is CASSQVVGRTGYTF. For the CDR3, the DNA is TGCGCCAGCAGCCAAGTCGTCGGGAGGACTGGCTACACCTTC.

This clonotype was seen repeatedly, ten times or more. V gene TRBV28 combines with J gene TRBJ2-3; D might be TRBD2 (6 bases). This CDR3 comprises 16 residues. V was shortened by 6 bases and J by 2 bases, with 18 bases between the two germline ends. CDR1 is MDHEN and CDR2 is SYDVKM in the germline V gene. In DNA form, the CDR3 reads TGTGCCAGCAGACGAGGGAGGACTAAGGACACAGATACGCAGTATTTT. Translating it yields CASRRGRTKDTDTQYF.

This clonotype was detected only once. This sequence joins TRBV4-3 and TRBJ2-7; D gene ambiguous. CDR3 length equals 14 residues. Germline lookup yields CDR1 LGHNA and CDR2 YSLEER. Deletions cut 2 bases from V and 3 bases from J, with 11 bases between. CDR3 protein: CASSQSRSGYEQYF. The CDR3 DNA reads as TGCGCCAGCAGCCAAAGCCGTTCGGGCTACGAGCAGTACTTC.

The rearrangement links TRBV4-1 to TRBJ2-4; 12 bases line up with TRBD2. CDR1 and CDR2 (germline): MGHRA, YSYEKL. The junction had 20 bases not matched to a gene; V was cut back by 1 base and J by 1 base. This CDR3 comprises 23 residues. The CDR3 DNA sequence: TGCGCCAGCAGCCAAGTTTCTGCCCCGAAGCTAGCGGGGGGGCTTTCCGCCAAAAACATTCAGTACTTC. Translated: CASSQVSAPKLAGGLSAKNIQYF.

This CDR3 reads CSVARGTVPTDTQYF. CDR3 coding DNA: TGCAGCGTTGCCCGGGGTACGGTCCCCACAGATACGCAGTATTTT. This sequence joins TRBV29-1 and TRBJ2-3, with D possibly TRBD2 on 5 matching bases. Per germline, CDR1 SQVTM and CDR2 ANQGSEA. CDR3 size: 15 residues. Trimming stripped 4 bases from V and 2 bases from J, with 16 bases between.

The gene calls are TRBV29-1 and TRBJ2-3; D not certain. Germline V CDR1 and CDR2: SQVTM, ANQGSEA. This CDR3 contains 13 residues. Trimming removed 0 bases at V and 3 bases at J, with 7 bases between. The CDR3 DNA sequence: TGCAGCGTTGAAGATTTCGGGACAGATACGCAGTATTTT. This translates into CSVEDFGTDTQYF.

This clonotype has a handful of counts. The chain carries TRBV29-1 and TRBJ1-4; 8 bases map to TRBD1. The CDR3 spans 12 residues. Losses at the gene ends were 7 bases for V and 3 bases for J; bases not matched to a gene: 1. Germline assignment: CDR1 SQVTM and CDR2 ANQGSEA. In DNA form, the CDR3 reads TGCAGCGCGACAGGGGCTAATGAAAAACTGTTTTTT. Translated, it gives CSATGANEKLFF. Filled out from reference TRBV29-1 and TRBJ1-4, the complete variable domain reads SAVISQKPSRDICQRGTSLTIQCQVDSQVTMMFWYRQQPGQSLTLIATANQGSEATYESGFVIDKFPISRPNLTFSTLTVSNMSPEDSSIYLCSATGANEKLFFGSGTQLSVL.

The chain recombines TRBV14 with TRBJ2-3; D assignment may be TRBD1 or TRBD2 (5 bases each). Germline V gene data show CDR1 as SGHDN and CDR2 as FVKESK. The CDR3 consists of 15 residues. V shed 3 bases and J shed 2 bases, with 12 bases lying between them. As DNA, the CDR3 is TGTGCCAGCAGCCAGGGGACCGCTTTCACAGATACGCAGTATTTT. Translated: CASSQGTAFTDTQYF.

The chain links TRBV13 to TRBJ2-7; 8 bases match TRBD2. This CDR3 region has 15 residues. The trim removed 2 bases at V and 3 bases at J, leaving 6 bases unmatched. CDR1 is PRHDT, CDR2 FYEKMQ, per germline (reference sequence). CDR3 nucleotides: TGTGCCAGCAGCTTAAGGACTAGCCCAAACTACGAGCAGTACTTC. This codes for CASSLRTSPNYEQYF.

This clonotype was recorded many times. The V gene is TRBV5-1, the J gene TRBJ2-3; D may be TRBD1 (6 bases). The CDR3 runs 14 residues. CDR1 and CDR2 (germline): SGHRS, YFSETQ. Trimming removed 0 bases from V and 2 bases from J, with 7 bases in between. CDR3 in amino acids: CASSLGTATDTQYF. CDR3 DNA: TGCGCCAGCAGCTTGGGGACAGCCACAGATACGCAGTATTTT.

Comment on this clonotype: Possible read error: a much larger clone is one base away. The chain carries TRBV12-3 or TRBV12-4 and TRBJ2-3, with D perhaps TRBD2 (6 bases). This CDR3 has 13 residues. V was shortened by 10 bases and J by 10 bases, with 21 bases between the two germline ends. CDR3 amino acids: CATKGPGVDAQYF. DNA of the CDR3: TGTGCCACCAAAGGACCGGGGGTTGATGCGCAGTATTTT.

This clonotype was observed many times. The chain has TRBV7-2 and TRBJ2-3; no reliable D call. Germline V CDR1 and CDR2: SGHTA, FQGNSA. The CDR3 extends over 13 amino acids. Trimming took 4 bases from V and 2 from J, leaving 7 bases between them. The CDR3 protein is CASSSALTDTQYF. For the CDR3, the DNA is TGTGCCAGCAGCTCCGCACTCACAGATACGCAGTATTTT. Full variable domain (missing parts from reference TRBV7-2 and TRBJ2-3): GAGVSQSPSNKVTEKGKDVELRCDPISGHTALYWYRQSLGQGLEFLIYFQGNSAPDKSGLPSDRFSAERTGGSVSTLTIQRTQQEDSAVYLCASSSALTDTQYFGPGTRLTVL.

This sequence joins TRBV9 and TRBJ2-3, with 11 bases lining up with TRBD2. Germline V gene sequence: CDR1 SGDLS, CDR2 YYNGEE. Unmatched junction bases numbered 12, after V lost 3 bases and J lost 6 bases. This CDR3 is built from 17 residues. The DNA for the CDR3 is TGTGCCAGCAGCGCCCACCGGCTAGCGGGGGGCTGGGATACGCAGTATTTT. Its protein is CASSAHRLAGGWDTQYF.

The rearrangement uses TRBV18 and TRBJ2-3; 7 bases fit TRBD1. The germline V gene has CDR1 KGHSH and CDR2 LQKENI. V was pared by 5 bases and J by 4 bases, with 3 bases of the junction left unmatched. This CDR3 is 13 amino acids long. This CDR3 reads CASSSGQSDTQYF. The CDR3, as DNA: TGTGCCAGCTCATCGGGACAGTCAGATACGCAGTATTTT.

About this clonotype: The junction shows a germline mismatch at one end, possibly a read error. The chain carries TRBV12-3 or TRBV12-4 and TRBJ1-1; the match to TRBD1 covers 7 bases. This CDR3 is 14 amino acids long. The CDR3 bases are TGTGCCAGCAGGTTAGTGGACAGGTCCACTGAAGCTTTCTTT. Translating it yields CASRLVDRSTEAFF.

The chain recombines TRBV11-2 with TRBJ2-4, with TRBD1 identical over 9 bases. The assigned J gene may be wrong: the sequence end matches TRBJ2-7 better. There are 15 residues in the CDR3. Germline CDR1 is SGHAT and CDR2 is FQNNGV. The CDR3 sequence: CASSLGDREVNEQYF. CDR3 DNA: TGTGCCAGCAGCTTAGGGGACAGGGAAGTCAACGAGCAGTACTTC.